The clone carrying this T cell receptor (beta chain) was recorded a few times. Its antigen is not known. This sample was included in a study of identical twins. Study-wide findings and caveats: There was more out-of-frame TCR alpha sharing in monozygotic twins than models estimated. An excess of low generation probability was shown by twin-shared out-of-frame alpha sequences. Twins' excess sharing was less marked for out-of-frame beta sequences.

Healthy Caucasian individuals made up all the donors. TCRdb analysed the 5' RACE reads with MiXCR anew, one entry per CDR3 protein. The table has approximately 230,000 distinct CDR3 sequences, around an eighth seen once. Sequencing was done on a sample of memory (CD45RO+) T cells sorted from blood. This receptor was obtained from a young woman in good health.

CDR3 region: CASSLVWASYEQYF. The CDR3 nucleotides are TGCGCCAGCAGCTTGGTATGGGCCTCCTACGAGCAGTACTTC. The gene calls are TRBV5-1 and TRBJ2-7; no clear D gene. The CDR3 is 14 residues long. Trimming took off 0 bases at V and 0 bases at J, with 7 bases between the two ends. The V gene's germline CDR1 is SGHRS and CDR2 YFSETQ.